This T cell receptor (beta chain) was recovered during a study of T-cell reconstitution after alpha-beta-depleted transplantation in children (dated by TCRdb to the mid-2010s). Notes on the research overall: Using TCR repertoire profiling, the study followed T-cell immune reconstitution in a quantitative way in children after TCRalphabeta/CD19-depleted allogeneic hematopoietic cell transplantation.

This clonotype was seen repeatedly, ten times or more. Its binding antigen is unknown. Base qualities are missing; no much larger clone stands one base away. Library preparation employed PCR. The run used an Illumina HiSeq 2500. TCR libraries were prepared with molecular barcoding, using unique molecular identifiers to normalize TCRbeta repertoire quantification. Starting from the raw public reads, TCRdb applied fastp trimming at Q25, assembled clones with MiXCR and retained in-frame beta chains. Identical CDR3 proteins give one entry, which carries the most common genes and DNA. For this sample the table gives hundreds of thousands of distinct CDR3 sequences, of which roughly 17% were detected only once. Together, the top ten hold over 0.95% of the sample. In the germline V gene (reference sequence), CDR1 corresponds to DFQATT and CDR2 to SNEGSKA. Its CDR3 holds 13 amino acids, cysteine through phenylalanine. CDR3 DNA is the only sequence kept; it has 39 bases, read in frame from the first base. V loses 6 bases, J loses 1 base, and the germline ends lie 12 bases apart.

This clonotype was obtained from a human donor who donated a stem cell graft to a child with acute myeloid leukemia. The sequenced sample was PBMCs from the stem cell graft donor, obtained from the stem cell graft. This chain is built from TRBV20-1 and TRBJ1-2; D gene: possibly TRBD1, on 6 matching bases. This receptor has the CDR3 CSARQANNYGYTF. The nucleotide sequence is TGCAGTGCGAGACAGGCCAATAACTATGGCTACACCTTC.